One sample yielded the 25 T cell receptor beta chains listed below, sequenced in a study of shared clonotypes between healthy human individuals. Clones were sequenced by immunoSEQ multiplex PCR, and TCRdb holds only the in-frame ones, with some missing. The sample consists of millions of clones, approximately 92% of them appearing once. The sequencing input was naive CD4+ T cells sorted from blood. Stated subset: CD45RA+ positively selected. Every receptor here comes from a young man in good health.

This chain joins TRBV7-8 and TRBJ2-3; possibly TRBD2 for D (5 bases). V lost 2 bases and J lost 6, with 12 bases in between. CDR1 is SGHVS, CDR2 FQNEAQ, per germline. The CDR3 consists of 14 residues. CDR3 DNA sequence: TGTGCCAGCAGCTTAAACGGGGTACCGGATACGCAGTATTTT. Translation gives CASSLNGVPDTQYF.

J is TRBJ2-6 and V is TRBV10-3; unclear D gene. Germline loops: CDR1 ENHRY, CDR2 SYGVKD. CDR3 length: 18 amino acids. The germline V and J ends were trimmed by 3 bases and 0 bases, with 15 bases remaining between them. The CDR3 nucleotides are TGTGCCATCAGTGAAGGCAGGATTCAGTTCTCTGGGGCCAACGTCCTGACTTTC. It codes for CAISEGRIQFSGANVLTF.

This chain connects TRBV11-1 to TRBJ1-4, with a possible D match to TRBD1 (6 bases). Trimming left V 1 base short and J 0 bases short, with 12 bases between. Germline assignment: CDR1 SGHAT and CDR2 FQDESV (reference sequence). There are 17 residues in the CDR3. The CDR3 nucleotides are TGTGCCAGCAGCTTAGAGACAGGACCCGCAACTAATGAAAAACTGTTTTTT. It is translated as CASSLETGPATNEKLFF.

Turning to this clone: Other nucleotide sequences in the sample specify the same CDR3. V gene TRBV27 combines with J gene TRBJ2-2; 12 bases agree with TRBD2. With V trimmed by 5 bases and J by 5 bases, 3 bases remained unmatched. The CDR3 sequence is 15 residues long. CDR1 MNHEY and CDR2 SMNVEV come from the germline V gene (reference sequence). The CDR3 region is CASSPSGGATGELFF. DNA of the CDR3: TGTGCCAGCAGTCCTAGCGGGGGGGCGACCGGGGAGCTGTTTTTT.

This chain uses TRBV9 with TRBJ2-7; no reliable D call. The CDR3 totals 14 residues. Germline CDR1 SGDLS, CDR2 YYNGEE. V shed 4 bases and J shed 2 bases, with 13 bases lying between them. The CDR3 sequence: CASSPSRVTYEQYF. CDR3 DNA sequence: TGTGCCAGCAGCCCCAGCCGAGTGACCTACGAGCAGTACTTC.

The J gene is TRBJ2-2, the V gene TRBV30, with D hard to call. The CDR3 loop spans 13 amino acids. Germline lookup yields CDR1 GTSNPN and CDR2 SVGIG (reference sequence). The V gene lost 3 bases and the J gene lost 2 bases, with 7 bases spanning the gap. CDR3 sequence reads: CAWRRRNTGELFF. DNA for the CDR3: TGTGCCTGGAGGAGACGAAACACCGGGGAGCTGTTTTTT.

This clone was recorded a few times. The same CDR3 is also encoded by other DNA sequences in this sample. V gene TRBV6-1 combines with J gene TRBJ1-2; D perhaps matches TRBD1 (5 bases). The ends were cut back, 3 bases at V and 4 bases at J, with 9 bases in the middle. CDR1 and CDR2 (germline): MNHNS, SASEGT. The CDR3 has 13 amino acids. The CDR3 reads CASSEGRGYGYTF. The CDR3 DNA reads TGTGCCAGCAGTGAGGGACGAGGCTATGGCTACACCTTC.

This clone was observed a single time. The chain couples TRBV19 to TRBJ2-5; D is unresolved. The CDR3 covers 14 residues. The V end was cut by 5 bases, the J end by 1 base, with 11 bases between. Germline values: CDR1 LNHDA, CDR2 SQIVND (reference sequence). The CDR3 loop reads CASSGLLAQETQYF. CDR3 in DNA: TGTGCCAGTAGTGGGCTATTGGCCCAAGAGACCCAGTACTTC.

The genes are TRBV19 and TRBJ2-7; 9 bases map to TRBD2. Germline CDR1 LNHDA, CDR2 SQIVND (reference sequence). This CDR3 contains 22 residues. V lost 6 bases, J lost 3 bases, and 30 bases stayed unmatched. The CDR3 nucleotides are TGTGCCAGTAGATTCTCGACCCTACAAAAAAAAAGGGGAGCGGGAGGAGTCTACGAGCAGTACTTC. This translates into CASRFSTLQKKRGAGGVYEQYF.

The chain uses TRBV30 and TRBJ1-6; D is perhaps TRBD1 (6 bases). The CDR3 has 16 residues. Between the trimmed V and J ends, which lost 4 bases and 0 bases, there was a span of 13 bases. CDR1 and CDR2 (germline): GTSNPN, SVGIG (reference sequence). The DNA for the CDR3 is TGTGCCTGGAAAGGGGGGAGGAGCTCCTATAATTCACCCCTCCACTTT. Translating it yields CAWKGGRSSYNSPLHF. Looking up the rest from reference TRBV30 and TRBJ1-6 gives the full variable domain: SQTIHQWPATLVQPVGSPLSLECTVEGTSNPNLYWYRQAAGRGLQLLFYSVGIGQISSEVPQNLSASRPQDRQFILSSKKLLLSDSGFYLCAWKGGRSSYNSPLHFGNGTRLTVT.

With regard to this clone: Distinct nucleotide sequences in the sample also encode this CDR3. This chain joins TRBV9 and TRBJ1-5; a possible D gene is TRBD1 (5 bases). This CDR3 has 15 amino acids. Germline V lookup: CDR1 SGDLS, CDR2 YYNGEE. The V end was cut by 0 bases, the J end by 4 bases, with 11 bases between. CDR3 amino acids: CASSVGGAANQPQHF. The CDR3, as DNA: TGTGCCAGCAGCGTAGGAGGGGCAGCGAATCAGCCCCAGCATTTT.

The sample holds a few counts of this clone. This chain joins TRBV10-3 and TRBJ2-7; maybe TRBD2 (5 bases). V lost 4 bases and J lost 1, with 8 bases in between. The CDR3 spans 13 residues. The germline V gene encodes CDR1 ENHRY and CDR2 SYGVKD. In nucleotides, the CDR3 is TGTGCCATCAGTGTTGTAGCGTCCTACGAGCAGTACTTC. It translates to CAISVVASYEQYF.

The V gene is TRBV2, the J gene TRBJ2-1; 9 nucleotides match TRBD1. CDR3 size: 13 residues. Germline V gene data show CDR1 as SNHLY and CDR2 as FYNNEI. The V segment lost 6 bases and the J segment 6 bases; nucleotides outside the gene matches: 3. The CDR3 reads CASRRTGANEQFF. Written as DNA, the CDR3 is TGTGCCAGCAGAAGGACAGGGGCCAATGAGCAGTTCTTC.

This rearrangement joins TRBV9 to TRBJ2-7; 8 bases are a match to TRBD2. Germline-derived CDR1 and CDR2 are SGDLS and YYNGEE. The CDR3 contains 15 residues. The V gene end was trimmed by 0 bases and the J gene end by 2 bases; junction bases not matched to a gene: 4. The CDR3 protein is CASSVDGSGTYEQYF. The CDR3 DNA sequence: TGTGCCAGCAGCGTAGATGGTAGCGGGACCTACGAGCAGTACTTC.

This clone has just one count. The V call is TRBV19, the J call TRBJ2-7; no clear D. V lost 5 bases and J lost 0, with 11 bases in between. In germline, CDR1 is LNHDA, CDR2 SQIVND (reference sequence). This CDR3 comprises 14 residues. CDR3 region: CASSSVAPSYEQYF. The CDR3 bases are TGTGCCAGTAGTTCAGTGGCCCCCTCCTACGAGCAGTACTTC.

This chain links TRBV5-6 with TRBJ2-2; D gene unclear. With 2 bases removed from V and 1 base from J, the gap between germline ends came to 3 bases. CDR3 length: 13 residues. Per germline, CDR1 SGHDT and CDR2 YYEEEE. In DNA form, the CDR3 reads TGTGCCAGCAGCTTCCAGAACACCGGGGAGCTGTTTTTT. This gives the protein CASSFQNTGELFF.

The rearrangement links TRBV7-2 to TRBJ2-1; 11 bases match TRBD2. CDR3 length: 17 amino acids. CDR1 and CDR2 (germline): SGHTA, FQGNSA. Losses at the gene ends were 5 bases for V and 2 bases for J; bases not matched to a gene: 8. The CDR3: CASSDDPSGRTYNEQFF. CDR3 nucleotide sequence: TGTGCCAGCAGCGACGACCCTAGCGGGAGGACCTACAATGAGCAGTTCTTC.

V gene TRBV14 combines with J gene TRBJ2-7; 7 bases align to TRBD1. CDR1 and CDR2 from the germline V gene are SGHDN and FVKESK. Trimming removed 2 bases from V and 7 bases from J; junction bases left unmatched: 11. This CDR3 contains 15 residues. The CDR3, as DNA: TGTGCCAGCAGCCAATTCTTCACAGGGGAGAGGGAGCAGTACTTC. Translating it yields CASSQFFTGEREQYF.

The chain joins TRBV7-6 to TRBJ2-7; TRBD1 matches 8 bases. The J segment lost 2 bases and the V segment lost 3 bases, leaving 3 bases of the junction unmatched. CDR1 SGHVS and CDR2 FNYEAQ come from the germline V gene. The CDR3 has 14 amino acids. This CDR3 is CASSLGQEPYEQYF. The CDR3 nucleotides are TGTGCCAGCAGCTTGGGACAGGAGCCCTACGAGCAGTACTTC.

V gene TRBV5-6 combines with J gene TRBJ1-5; D gene uncertain. V lost 2 bases, J lost 0 bases, and 6 bases lay in between. The CDR3 is made up of 14 amino acids. Germline V lookup: CDR1 SGHDT, CDR2 YYEEEE. CDR3 DNA sequence: TGTGCCAGCAGCTTAAGCTATAGCAATCAGCCCCAGCATTTT. Its protein is CASSLSYSNQPQHF. The variable domain in full, with the rest retrieved from reference TRBV5-6 and TRBJ1-5, is DAGVTQSPTHLIKTRGQQVTLRCSPKSGHDTVSWYQQALGQGPQFIFQYYEEEERQRGNFPDRFSGHQFPNYSSELNVNALLLGDSALYLCASSLSYSNQPQHFGDGTRLSIL.

This clone was seen just once. This sample also contains other DNA sequences that code for the same CDR3. The chain links TRBV27 to TRBJ2-1; D not certain. CDR3 size: 11 residues. The ends were cut back, 3 bases at V and 6 bases at J, with 3 bases in the middle. Germline CDR1 reads MNHEY; CDR2 reads SMNVEV (reference sequence). The chain's CDR3 is CASSFSNEQFF. The CDR3 DNA is TGTGCCAGCAGTTTCTCCAATGAGCAGTTCTTC.

The chain combines TRBV30 with TRBJ2-5; possible D gene TRBD2, 7 bases. The CDR3 totals 14 residues. Germline assignment: CDR1 GTSNPN and CDR2 SVGIG (reference sequence). V was cut by 5 bases and J by 6 bases, with 19 bases left in between. The CDR3 nucleotides read TGTGCCTGGGAAGAGGGGGGGGGACCGAAGACCCAGTACTTC. Translating gives CAWEEGGGPKTQYF.

The chain has TRBV10-3 and TRBJ2-1; 8 nucleotides line up with TRBD2. The CDR3 is 15 residues long. Germline lookup yields CDR1 ENHRY and CDR2 SYGVKD. Trimming cost V 4 bases and J 8 bases; bases outside gene matches: 10. For the CDR3, the DNA is TGTGCCATCAGTGGAACGGGACTAGTATTTGATGAGCAGTTCTTC. It translates to CAISGTGLVFDEQFF.

This chain uses TRBV6-6 with TRBJ2-7, with a weak D call TRBD1 (5 bases). Trimming took 5 bases from V and 1 from J, leaving 15 bases between them. This CDR3 is 15 amino acids long. The germline V gene encodes CDR1 MNHNY and CDR2 SVGAGI (reference sequence). CDR3: CASSAGQGSSYEQYF. The CDR3 DNA sequence: TGTGCCAGCAGTGCCGGGCAGGGTAGTTCCTACGAGCAGTACTTC.

This chain joins TRBV7-2 and TRBJ2-5; possibly TRBD2 for D (7 bases). The V gene's germline CDR1 is SGHTA and CDR2 FQGNSA. The CDR3 sequence is 16 residues long. V gave up 1 base and J gave up 1 base, with 13 bases separating them. The CDR3 protein is CASSLDGGLGQETQYF. As DNA, the CDR3 is TGTGCCAGCAGCTTAGACGGGGGGCTGGGCCAAGAGACCCAGTACTTC. The full variable domain, completed using reference TRBV7-2 and TRBJ2-5, is GAGVSQSPSNKVTEKGKDVELRCDPISGHTALYWYRQSLGQGLEFLIYFQGNSAPDKSGLPSDRFSAERTGGSVSTLTIQRTQQEDSAVYLCASSLDGGLGQETQYFGPGTRLLVL.